The rows below give T cell receptor beta chains drawn from one sample of a study of blood T cell repertoires in COVID-19. The protocol was immunoSEQ multiplex PCR, while the TCRdb copy is restricted to in-frame clones and leaves out a portion. The repertoire holds about 150,000 clones, with around 82% as singletons. The material sequenced was PBMCs or T cells enriched from blood (not recorded which). All receptors derive from a woman in her 50s who had recovered from COVID-19. The CDR3 runs from the conserved cysteine through the conserved F or W. Fields, in order: J gene, D gene, V gene, clone size, CDR3 protein, CDR3 DNA. D genes are given only for firm matches. Clone size appears in some rows only: once, few, many, or a class for an expanded clone.

J gene: TRBJ1-3
D gene: TRBD1
V gene: TRBV16
clone size: NA
CDR3 protein: CASSQQGAYGNTIYF
CDR3 DNA: TGTGCCAGCAGCCAACAGGGGGCTTATGGAAACACCATATATTTT

J gene: TRBJ2-5
D gene: NA
V gene: TRBV7-9
clone size: NA
CDR3 protein: CASSLKSQQETQYF
CDR3 DNA: TGTGCCAGCAGCTTGAAGAGCCAACAAGAGACCCAGTACTTC

J gene: TRBJ2-3
D gene: TRBD2
V gene: TRBV5-4
clone size: NA
CDR3 protein: CASSRHRTSGGADTQYF
CDR3 DNA: TGTGCCAGCAGTCGACATCGCACTAGCGGGGGGGCGGATACGCAGTATTTT

J gene: TRBJ1-3
D gene: NA
V gene: TRBV2
clone size: NA
CDR3 protein: CASSEDGTGYDTIYF
CDR3 DNA: TGTGCCAGCAGTGAAGACGGCACGGGTTATGACACCATATATTTT

J gene: TRBJ1-4
D gene: TRBD1
V gene: TRBV4-2
clone size: NA
CDR3 protein: CASSQGQGWEKLFF
CDR3 DNA: TGTGCCAGCAGCCAGGGACAGGGTTGGGAAAAACTGTTTTTT

J gene: TRBJ1-5
D gene: NA
V gene: TRBV9
clone size: NA
CDR3 protein: CASSVDRGGPQEPQHF
CDR3 DNA: TGTGCCAGCAGCGTAGATCGGGGGGGGCCCCAGGAGCCCCAGCATTTT

J gene: TRBJ2-7
D gene: TRBD1
V gene: TRBV29-1
clone size: NA
CDR3 protein: CSVEGDRLNEQYF
CDR3 DNA: TGCAGCGTTGAAGGGGACAGGCTAAACGAGCAGTACTTC

J gene: TRBJ2-5
D gene: NA
V gene: TRBV29-1
clone size: once
CDR3 protein: CSGGLGFEETQYF
CDR3 DNA: TGCAGCGGTGGACTGGGGTTTGAGGAGACCCAGTACTTC

J gene: TRBJ2-4
D gene: TRBD1
V gene: TRBV3-1/TRBV3-2
clone size: NA
CDR3 protein: CASSQEKGQGVAKNIQYF
CDR3 DNA: TGTGCCAGCAGCCAAGAAAAAGGACAGGGGGTAGCCAAAAACATTCAGTACTTC

J gene: TRBJ2-7
D gene: TRBD1
V gene: TRBV6-2/TRBV6-3
clone size: NA
CDR3 protein: CASSYSRQGAGGHEQYF
CDR3 DNA: TGTGCCAGCAGTTACTCCCGACAGGGGGCTGGGGGTCACGAGCAGTACTTC

J gene: TRBJ1-6
D gene: NA
V gene: TRBV7-9
clone size: NA
CDR3 protein: CASNFPGQYNSPLHF
CDR3 DNA: TGTGCCAGCAATTTTCCAGGACAGTATAATTCACCCCTCCACTTT

J gene: TRBJ2-3
D gene: TRBD2
V gene: TRBV4-2
clone size: NA
CDR3 protein: CASSQAGGNPDTQYF
CDR3 DNA: TGTGCCAGCAGCCAAGCGGGGGGGAACCCAGATACGCAGTATTTT

J gene: TRBJ1-4
D gene: TRBD1
V gene: TRBV2
clone size: few
CDR3 protein: CASSGGSGTVNEKLFF
CDR3 DNA: TGTGCCAGCAGTGGGGGGTCCGGGACAGTAAATGAAAAACTGTTTTTT

J gene: TRBJ1-3
D gene: TRBD1
V gene: TRBV27
clone size: NA
CDR3 protein: CASSAQRTGDTIYF
CDR3 DNA: TGTGCCAGCAGTGCACAACGGACAGGGGACACCATATATTTT

J gene: TRBJ2-2
D gene: TRBD2
V gene: TRBV24-1
clone size: once
CDR3 protein: CATSESAGGLHTGELFF
CDR3 DNA: TGTGCCACCAGTGAATCAGCGGGGGGCCTACACACCGGGGAGCTGTTTTTT

J gene: TRBJ1-5
D gene: TRBD1
V gene: TRBV19
clone size: NA
CDR3 protein: CATDRGDQPQHF
CDR3 DNA: TGTGCCACAGACAGGGGCGATCAGCCCCAGCATTTT

J gene: TRBJ1-2
D gene: NA
V gene: TRBV19
clone size: NA
CDR3 protein: CASRPTGYGYTF
CDR3 DNA: TGTGCCAGTAGACCGACAGGCTATGGCTACACCTTC

J gene: TRBJ1-2
D gene: TRBD1
V gene: TRBV6-5
clone size: NA
CDR3 protein: CASSGRDSKANGYTF
CDR3 DNA: TGTGCCAGCAGCGGACGGGACAGCAAGGCGAATGGCTACACCTTC

J gene: TRBJ2-3
D gene: NA
V gene: TRBV2
clone size: NA
CDR3 protein: CASTREDTQYF
CDR3 DNA: TGTGCCAGCACCAGGGAAGATACGCAGTATTTT

J gene: TRBJ1-6
D gene: TRBD1
V gene: TRBV30
clone size: NA
CDR3 protein: CAWSVPGTVVSPLHF
CDR3 DNA: TGTGCCTGGAGTGTCCCCGGGACAGTCGTTTCACCCCTCCACTTT

J gene: TRBJ1-1
D gene: TRBD1
V gene: TRBV10-2
clone size: NA
CDR3 protein: CASSLSGGVDTEAFF
CDR3 DNA: TGCGCCAGCAGTTTGTCAGGGGGCGTGGACACTGAAGCTTTCTTT

J gene: TRBJ2-5
D gene: NA
V gene: TRBV2
clone size: NA
CDR3 protein: CASSAEGQETQYF
CDR3 DNA: TGTGCCAGCAGTGCGGAGGGCCAAGAGACCCAGTACTTC

J gene: TRBJ2-4
D gene: NA
V gene: TRBV29-1
clone size: NA
CDR3 protein: CSVEGTVTKNIQYF
CDR3 DNA: TGCAGCGTTGAAGGGACAGTCACCAAAAACATTCAGTACTTC

J gene: TRBJ1-2
D gene: NA
V gene: TRBV7-9
clone size: NA
CDR3 protein: CASSQRGREADGYTF
CDR3 DNA: TGTGCCAGCAGCCAAAGGGGCAGGGAGGCCGATGGCTACACCTTC

J gene: TRBJ1-2
D gene: NA
V gene: TRBV28
clone size: few
CDR3 protein: CASSRQGTLYVDYTF
CDR3 DNA: TGTGCCAGCAGTCGCCAGGGTACCCTATATGTTGACTACACCTTC

J gene: TRBJ1-4
D gene: NA
V gene: TRBV2
clone size: NA
CDR3 protein: CASNDGGLGEKLFF
CDR3 DNA: TGTGCCAGCAACGACGGGGGGCTAGGTGAAAAACTGTTTTTT

J gene: TRBJ1-3
D gene: NA
V gene: TRBV9
clone size: few
CDR3 protein: CASSPDSSGNTIYF
CDR3 DNA: TGTGCCAGCAGCCCGGACAGTTCTGGAAACACCATATATTTT

J gene: TRBJ1-1
D gene: NA
V gene: TRBV2
clone size: few
CDR3 protein: CASLQGRSTEAFF
CDR3 DNA: TGTGCCAGCCTACAGGGAAGGTCCACTGAAGCTTTCTTT

J gene: TRBJ2-5
D gene: NA
V gene: TRBV3-1/TRBV3-2
clone size: NA
CDR3 protein: CASSRGGQETQYF
CDR3 DNA: TGTGCCAGCAGCAGGGGGGGCCAAGAGACCCAGTACTTC

J gene: TRBJ2-2
D gene: NA
V gene: TRBV6-5
clone size: NA
CDR3 protein: CASSYDLAGGELFF
CDR3 DNA: TGTGCCAGCAGTTACGATCTGGCAGGCGGGGAGCTGTTTTTT

J gene: TRBJ2-2
D gene: TRBD2
V gene: TRBV28
clone size: NA
CDR3 protein: CASSPYLAGAANTGELFF
CDR3 DNA: TGTGCCAGCAGCCCGTATCTAGCGGGGGCCGCGAACACCGGGGAGCTGTTTTTT

J gene: TRBJ2-4
D gene: NA
V gene: TRBV6-5
clone size: NA
CDR3 protein: CASSYGGFIQYF
CDR3 DNA: TGTGCCAGCAGTTATGGGGGGTTCATTCAGTACTTC

J gene: TRBJ1-3
D gene: NA
V gene: TRBV5-5
clone size: few
CDR3 protein: CASSLVGYEGTIYF
CDR3 DNA: TGTGCCAGCAGCTTGGTCGGGTACGAGGGAACCATATATTTT

J gene: TRBJ2-1
D gene: NA
V gene: TRBV7-9
clone size: NA
CDR3 protein: CASSLVRSYNEQFF
CDR3 DNA: TGTGCCAGCAGCCTGGTCAGGTCCTACAATGAGCAGTTCTTC

J gene: TRBJ1-5
D gene: NA
V gene: TRBV6-5
clone size: NA
CDR3 protein: CASSYTGPNQPQHF
CDR3 DNA: TGTGCCAGCAGTTACACAGGCCCCAATCAGCCCCAGCATTTT

J gene: TRBJ1-1
D gene: NA
V gene: TRBV29-1
clone size: NA
CDR3 protein: CSVTGTGNTEAFF
CDR3 DNA: TGCAGCGTTACAGGAACCGGAAACACTGAAGCTTTCTTT

J gene: TRBJ1-1
D gene: TRBD1
V gene: TRBV5-1
clone size: NA
CDR3 protein: CASTRGQGTEAFF
CDR3 DNA: TGCGCCAGCACGAGGGGGCAGGGCACTGAAGCTTTCTTT